The TCR beta chain described here comes from a study of shared clonotypes between healthy human individuals. Across the study: Used for every donor were three CD4 naive, three CD4 memory, two CD8 naive and one CD8 memory plate.

CDR1 and CDR2 from the germline V gene are WNHNN and SYGVQD (reference sequence). V shed 5 bases, J shed 6 bases, and the junction held 8 bases outside the gene matches. This CDR3 contains 14 residues. Study-level points and caveats: When compared with the clonotypes that were shared by all four sorted-subset donors, the non-shared clonotypes turned out to have lower generation probabilities.

Replicate PCRs from sorted subsets contained approximately 200 ng DNA, which is around 29,000 T cell genomes. The method was immunoSEQ multiplex PCR; TCRdb's version includes in-frame clones alone and lacks a portion of them. The repertoire has 230,000 or so clones, under 80% of them found once; the top ten carry over 8.5%. Remarks on this clone: Its antigen is currently unknown.

The chain combines TRBV10-1 with TRBJ2-7; 9 nucleotides align to TRBD1. This TCR came from a man aged 25 to 45 in good health. The sample comprised memory CD4+ T cells sorted from blood. Subset meaning: CD45RA-negative fraction. CDR3 sequence reads: CASSKAGTGSEQYF. CDR3 coding DNA: TGCGCCAGCAGTAAAGCCGGGACAGGGAGCGAGCAGTACTTC.